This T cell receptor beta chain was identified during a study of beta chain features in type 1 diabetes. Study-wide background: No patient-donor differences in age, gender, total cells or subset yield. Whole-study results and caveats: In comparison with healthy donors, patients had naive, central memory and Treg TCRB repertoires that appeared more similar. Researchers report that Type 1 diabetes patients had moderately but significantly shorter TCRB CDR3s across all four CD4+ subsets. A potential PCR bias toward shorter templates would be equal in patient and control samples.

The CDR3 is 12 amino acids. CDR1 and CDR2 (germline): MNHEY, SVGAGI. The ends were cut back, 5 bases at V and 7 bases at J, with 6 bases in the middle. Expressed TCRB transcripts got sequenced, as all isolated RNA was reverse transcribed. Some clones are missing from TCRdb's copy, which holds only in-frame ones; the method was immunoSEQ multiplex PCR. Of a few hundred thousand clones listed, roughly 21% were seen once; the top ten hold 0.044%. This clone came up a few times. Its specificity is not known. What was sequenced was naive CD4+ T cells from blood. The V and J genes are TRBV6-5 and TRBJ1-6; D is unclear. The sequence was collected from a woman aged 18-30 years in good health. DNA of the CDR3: TGTGCCAGCAGTAAGCTGAATTCACCCCTCCACTTT. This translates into CASSKLNSPLHF.